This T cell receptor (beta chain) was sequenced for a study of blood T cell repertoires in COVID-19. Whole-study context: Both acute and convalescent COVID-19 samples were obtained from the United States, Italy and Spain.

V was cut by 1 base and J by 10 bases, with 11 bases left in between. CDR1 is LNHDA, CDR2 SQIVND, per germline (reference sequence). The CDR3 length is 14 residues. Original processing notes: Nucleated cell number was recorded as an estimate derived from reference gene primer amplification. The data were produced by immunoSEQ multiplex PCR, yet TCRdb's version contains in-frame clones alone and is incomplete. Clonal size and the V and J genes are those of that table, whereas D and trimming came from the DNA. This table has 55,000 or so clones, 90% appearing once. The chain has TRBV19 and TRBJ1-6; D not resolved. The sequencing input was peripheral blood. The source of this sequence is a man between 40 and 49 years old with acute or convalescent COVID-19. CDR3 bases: TGTGCCAGTAGTATAGGGGCCGGGAGATCACCCCTCCACTTT. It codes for CASSIGAGRSPLHF.